This is a list of T cell receptor beta chains from one sample in a study of blood T cells in healthy people across ages. MiXCR, run by TCRdb on the 5' RACE reads, gives a single entry per CDR3 protein. This table holds some 900,000 distinct CDR3 sequences, roughly 50% found once. The sample was blood. These receptor sequences come from a man in his thirties or forties in good health. The CDR3 runs from the conserved cysteine through the conserved F or W. Each record gives: V gene, clone size, D gene, J gene, CDR3 DNA, CDR3 protein. The D gene is left open where the match is weak. Clone size is stated in some rows and not others, as once, few, many or a class when expanded.

>TRBV13|few|.|TRBJ2-3
TGTGCCAGCAGCATCGTCCCAGATACGCAGTATTTT
CASSIVPDTQYF
>TRBV27|few|TRBD1|TRBJ2-7
TGTGCCAGCAGTGGCCCGGACAGGGAGGACGAGCAGTACTTC
CASSGPDREDEQYF
>TRBV11-2|few|TRBD2|TRBJ2-3
TGTGCCAGCACCGTCAGCGGGGGGGTTGCAGATACGCAGTATTTT
CASTVSGGVADTQYF
>TRBV3-1|.|.|TRBJ2-7
TGTGCCAGCAGCCAAGAATGGCGAGACTTAACCTACGAGCAGTACTTC
CASSQEWRDLTYEQYF
>TRBV4-1|.|.|TRBJ1-1
TGCGCCAGCAGCCCCGTCCTGAGGGACACTGAAGCTTTCTTT
CASSPVLRDTEAFF
>TRBV6-5|.|TRBD1|TRBJ1-2
TGTGCCAGCAGACCCCGACAGGGAGCCTATGGCTACACCTTC
CASRPRQGAYGYTF
>TRBV6-1|few|.|TRBJ2-7
TGTGCCAGCGAACCCCTACTATCCTACGAGCAGTACTTC
CASEPLLSYEQYF
>TRBV5-5|.|.|TRBJ1-2
TGTGCCAGCAGCTTGTTCCAGGCGACCCGGAACTATGGCTACACCTTC
CASSLFQATRNYGYTF
>TRBV4-1|.|TRBD2|TRBJ2-1
TGCGCCAGCAGCCAAGATCTGGGGGGGAGCTCCTACAATGAGCAGTTCTTC
CASSQDLGGSSYNEQFF
>TRBV29-1|.|.|TRBJ2-5
TGCAGCGTTGTCCAGGAGACCCAGTACTTC
CSVVQETQYF
>TRBV7-3|.|TRBD1|TRBJ2-2
TGTGCCAGCAGCTTGACAGGGATCGCCGAGCTGTTTTTT
CASSLTGIAELFF
>TRBV6-1|once|TRBD1|TRBJ1-3
TGTGCCAGCAGCGAGACAGGGACAGCGGGCTCTGGAAATACCATATATTTT
CASSETGTAGSGNTIYF
>TRBV20-1|many|.|TRBJ1-1
TGCAGTGCTAGAGATTCGGGGAAATTGGGGACTGAAGCTTTCTTT
CSARDSGKLGTEAFF
>TRBV24-1|.|.|TRBJ2-2
TGTGCCACCAGTGAATACAGGGAAAGATCCGGGGAGCTGTTTTTT
CATSEYRERSGELFF
>TRBV3-1|.|.|TRBJ1-4
TGTGCCAGCAGCCGGCTGACAGGTTCTAATGAAAAACTGTTTTTT
CASSRLTGSNEKLFF
>TRBV15|.|.|TRBJ2-6
TGTGCCACCAGTCGCGATAGTGGGACCAACGTCCTGACTTTC
CATSRDSGTNVLTF
>TRBV20-1|.|.|TRBJ1-1
TGCAGTGCCTTACGGGGCACTGAAGCTTTCTTT
CSALRGTEAFF
>TRBV28|.|.|TRBJ2-3
TGTGCCAGCACCCGACCTAGCACAGATACGCAGTATTTT
CASTRPSTDTQYF
>TRBV16|.|.|TRBJ2-3
TGTGCCAGCAGCCACCGGAGCGTGGCAGATACGCAGTATTTT
CASSHRSVADTQYF
>TRBV20-1|few|.|TRBJ2-6
TGCAGTGCTAGAGATATCAGTGGGGCCAACGTCCTGACTTTC
CSARDISGANVLTF
>TRBV9|few|.|TRBJ1-5
TGTGCCAGCAGCGGATGGACCGGGACTGGGAATCAGCCCCAGCATTTT
CASSGWTGTGNQPQHF
>TRBV5-1|.|TRBD2|TRBJ2-7
TGCGCCAGCAGTCAGCAGTCTAGCGGGCTTTCCTACGAGCAGTACTTC
CASSQQSSGLSYEQYF
>TRBV7-9|.|.|TRBJ2-5
TGTGCCAGCAGCTTATTTCACGGAGGCCAAGAGACCCAGTACTTC
CASSLFHGGQETQYF
>TRBV7-6|.|.|TRBJ2-5
TGTGCCAGCAGCTTAGCCCAGGGGAGCTCCTACAATGCGCAGTACTTC
CASSLAQGSSYNAQYF
>TRBV4-3|.|TRBD1|TRBJ2-7
TGCGCCAGCAGCCAAGAAGGACAGGTCCAGTACTTC
CASSQEGQVQYF
>TRBV5-1|.|TRBD2|TRBJ2-7
TGCGCCAGCAGCCCCCGGATAGGTAGCGGGGCGTCCTACGAGCAGTACTTC
CASSPRIGSGASYEQYF
>TRBV9|.|.|TRBJ2-1
TGTGCCAGCAGCGTAGAAGGGGCCATCTACAATGAGCAGTTCTTC
CASSVEGAIYNEQFF
>TRBV12-3/TRBV12-4|.|TRBD1|TRBJ1-5
TGTGCCAGCAGTTCTGACAGGGCAGGCAATCAGCCCCAGCATTTT
CASSSDRAGNQPQHF
>TRBV28|.|.|TRBJ2-7
TGTGCCAGCATATCGCCCTCCGGGTCCTCCTACGAGCAGTACTTC
CASISPSGSSYEQYF
>TRBV2|.|.|TRBJ1-2
TGTGCCAGCAGGCCAGCGAGCTATGGCTACACCTTC
CASRPASYGYTF
>TRBV6-2/TRBV6-3|few|TRBD2|TRBJ2-1
TGTGCCAGCAGTGCCGGGACTAGCGGGTCCAATGAGCAGTTCTTC
CASSAGTSGSNEQFF
>TRBV27|.|TRBD2|TRBJ2-1
TGTGCCAGCAGTTTGAAGGCGGGGGGGCGCAATGAGCAGTTCTTC
CASSLKAGGRNEQFF
>TRBV14|few|.|TRBJ2-5
TGTGCCAGCAGCCAAGGGGTTTTGGAGCAGTACTTC
CASSQGVLEQYF
>TRBV20-1|.|.|TRBJ2-7
TGCAGTGCTAGAGACTCTGGACAGCCCTACGAGCAGTACTTC
CSARDSGQPYEQYF
>TRBV20-1|.|.|TRBJ2-7
TGCAGTGCTCGAGATAATCTGAGACTCTACGAGCAGTACTTC
CSARDNLRLYEQYF
>TRBV7-8|.|.|TRBJ2-1
TGTGCCAGCAGCTTGGTGGACAGTCTGGCTGGTGAGCAGTTCTTC
CASSLVDSLAGEQFF
>TRBV3-1|.|.|TRBJ2-3
TGTGCCAGCAGCCCCCGACTAGTGGTAGATACGCAGTATTTT
CASSPRLVVDTQYF
>TRBV27|few|.|TRBJ2-7
TGTGCCAGCAGTTCGTTGTTGGCCTCCTACGAGCAGTACTTC
CASSSLLASYEQYF
>TRBV16|.|TRBD2|TRBJ2-4
TGTGCCAGCAGCCAACAGCTAGCGGGGGGAGGAAACATTCAGTACTTC
CASSQQLAGGGNIQYF
>TRBV25-1|.|.|TRBJ2-1
TGTGCCAGCAGTGATTTCGTAGGGGCAGTCAATGAGCAGTTCTTC
CASSDFVGAVNEQFF
>TRBV12-3/TRBV12-4|few|.|TRBJ2-3
TGTGCCAGCAGTTTCGGTGGGGACGGACCGAAGTCTACGCAGTATTTT
CASSFGGDGPKSTQYF
>TRBV28|.|TRBD1|TRBJ1-2
TGTGCCAGCACCGCTCCGGGACAGGGGACCCATGGCTACACCTTC
CASTAPGQGTHGYTF
>TRBV7-2|.|TRBD1|TRBJ1-2
TGTGCCAGCAGCCAAGTGCAGGGGGGCAACACCTTC
CASSQVQGGNTF
>TRBV5-1|few|TRBD1|TRBJ1-2
TGCGCCAGCAGCTTGGCTGGGACAGGGGAGGATGGCTACACCTTC
CASSLAGTGEDGYTF
>TRBV7-2|.|TRBD2|TRBJ2-5
TGTGCCAGCAGCTTAGTAGGTTTGCGGGGGGCCGGGAATGAGCGGTACTTC
CASSLVGLRGAGNERYF
>TRBV20-1|.|.|TRBJ2-7
TGCAGTGCTTCCGACGCTAGCTCCTACGAGCAGTACTTC
CSASDASSYEQYF
>TRBV30|.|.|TRBJ1-1
TGTGCCTGGAGTGATCCGGGGGTATGGAACACTGAAGCTTTCTTT
CAWSDPGVWNTEAFF
>TRBV7-2|few|.|TRBJ2-5
TGTGCCAGCAGCTCCGAGGTGATGGGCGGGGAGTACTTC
CASSSEVMGGEYF
>TRBV2|few|TRBD1|TRBJ2-4
TGTGCCAGCAGTGCGGACAGGGGGGAAAACATTCAGTACTTC
CASSADRGENIQYF
>TRBV7-2|.|TRBD1|TRBJ2-7
TGTGCCAGCAGCCGGGACAGGGACGGCGAGCAGTACTTC
CASSRDRDGEQYF
>TRBV20-1|.|.|TRBJ2-1
TGCAGTGCTAGAGATCAGGGCAGTTACAATGAGCAGTTCTTC
CSARDQGSYNEQFF
>TRBV5-1|once|.|TRBJ1-6
TGCGCCAGCAGCACTACAGACTCCTATAATTCACCCCTCCACTTT
CASSTTDSYNSPLHF
>TRBV7-9|few|.|TRBJ2-2
TGTGCCAGCAGCCTTACTGGGGCGAACACCGGGGAGCTGTTTTTT
CASSLTGANTGELFF
>TRBV7-2|few|.|TRBJ2-3
TGTGCCAGCAGCCCAACCCACGGGCTGCCAGATACGCAGTATTTT
CASSPTHGLPDTQYF
>TRBV20-1|.|.|TRBJ1-4
TGCAGTGCTAGGGGGGACCGCGAAAAACTGTTTTTT
CSARGDREKLFF
>TRBV4-1|.|.|TRBJ2-7
TGCGCCAGCAGCCAACAGGAGTTCGGAGGCCCCGAGCAGTACTTC
CASSQQEFGGPEQYF
>TRBV29-1|few|.|TRBJ2-1
TGCAGCGTTGCTGAAGGGGGGCCCCTATATGGGCAGTTCTTC
CSVAEGGPLYGQFF
>TRBV7-2|.|TRBD2|TRBJ2-1
TGTGCCAGCAGCTTAGTCACTAGCGGGGGGACTTTCAATGAGCAGTTCTTC
CASSLVTSGGTFNEQFF
>TRBV28|.|.|TRBJ2-3
TGTGTCAGCAGTTTAGGGGCTGCGGATACGCAGTATTTT
CVSSLGAADTQYF